The rows below give T cell receptor beta chains drawn from one sample of a study of cytomegalovirus exposure and HLA in healthy donors. Method: immunoSEQ multiplex PCR; TCRdb's copy keeps in-frame clones and lacks some. Here the sample spans roughly 100,000 clones, approximately 70% being singletons. Sequencing was carried out using PBMCs. The receptors come from a woman in her 50s in good health and CMV-seronegative. Both conserved end residues are part of each CDR3. Each record gives: J gene, clone size, V gene, CDR3 protein. Clone size is stated in some rows and not others, as once, few, many or a class when expanded.

TRBJ2-7 . TRBV6-5 CASSYGRDRDYEQYF
TRBJ1-2 . TRBV7-8 CASSGEYDGYTF
TRBJ2-7 . TRBV11-2 CASSLVADRFFEQYF
TRBJ2-4 . TRBV12-5 CASGPGTGGSKNIQYF
TRBJ2-5 . TRBV11-2 CASSLYTFRPSGTQYF
TRBJ2-5 few TRBV10-3 CATVGEVGETQYF
TRBJ1-4 . TRBV9 CASSVGDSNEKLFF
TRBJ1-2 . TRBV7-2 CASSDSNYGYTF
TRBJ2-1 . TRBV18 CASSPLLGDYNEQFF
. . TRBV10-3 CAISGGDSLPSSYEQYF
TRBJ1-1 . TRBV30 CAWEPGHTEAFF
TRBJ1-4 . TRBV2 CASRKDRDLEKLFF
TRBJ1-5 . TRBV2 CASREGATGNQPQHF
TRBJ1-2 once TRBV7-8 CASSLLGGFYGYTF